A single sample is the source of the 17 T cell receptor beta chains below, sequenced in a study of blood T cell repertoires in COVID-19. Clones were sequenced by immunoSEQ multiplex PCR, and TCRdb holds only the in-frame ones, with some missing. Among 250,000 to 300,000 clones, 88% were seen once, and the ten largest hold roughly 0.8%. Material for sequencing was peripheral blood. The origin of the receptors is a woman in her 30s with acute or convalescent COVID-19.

CDR3 DNA: TGTGCCAGCAAGGACAGCTGGAACACCATATATTTT. It encodes CASKDSWNTIYF. The V and J genes are TRBV3-1 (or the pseudogene TRBV3-2) and TRBJ1-3; TRBD1 is a possible D gene (6 bases). V lost 7 bases and J lost 7, with 11 bases in between. The CDR3 consists of 12 residues. Germline CDR1 LGHDT, CDR2 YNNKEL (reference sequence).

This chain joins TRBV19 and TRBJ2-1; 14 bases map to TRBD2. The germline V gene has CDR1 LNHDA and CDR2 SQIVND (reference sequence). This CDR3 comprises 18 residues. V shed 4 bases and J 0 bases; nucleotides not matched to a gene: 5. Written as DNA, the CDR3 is TGTGCCAGTAGTAAGGGACTAGCGGGAGTGAACTCCTACAATGAGCAGTTCTTC. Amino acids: CASSKGLAGVNSYNEQFF.

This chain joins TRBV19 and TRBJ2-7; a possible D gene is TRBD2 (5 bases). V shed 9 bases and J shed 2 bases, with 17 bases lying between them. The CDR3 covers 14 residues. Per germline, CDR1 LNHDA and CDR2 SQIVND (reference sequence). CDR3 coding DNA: TGTGCCAGCTCATTTGGCGGGCCGCCCTACGAGCAGTACTTC. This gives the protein CASSFGGPPYEQYF.

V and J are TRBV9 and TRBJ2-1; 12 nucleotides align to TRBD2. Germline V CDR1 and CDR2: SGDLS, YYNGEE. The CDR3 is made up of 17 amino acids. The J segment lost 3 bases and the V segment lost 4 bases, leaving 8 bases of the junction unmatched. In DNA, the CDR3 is TGTGCCAGCAGCCCAGGACTAGCGGGGTCTTTCTACAATGAGCAGTTCTTC. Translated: CASSPGLAGSFYNEQFF.

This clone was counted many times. The DNA for the CDR3 is TGTGCCAGCAGTGACGCCGGGGGGGACTACGAGCAGTACTTC. This translates into CASSDAGGDYEQYF. The genes are TRBV6-1 and TRBJ2-7; 8 nucleotides match TRBD2. Germline V CDR1 and CDR2: MNHNS, SASEGT. This CDR3 has 14 amino acids. With V trimmed by 3 bases and J by 3 bases, 4 bases remained unmatched.

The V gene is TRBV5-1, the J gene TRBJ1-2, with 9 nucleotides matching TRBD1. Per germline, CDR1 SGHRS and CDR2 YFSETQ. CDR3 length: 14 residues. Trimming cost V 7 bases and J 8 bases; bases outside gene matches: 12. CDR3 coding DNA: TGCGCCAGCTCCCGTACGGGACAGGGTGGAGGCTACACCTTC. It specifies CASSRTGQGGGYTF.

As DNA, the CDR3 is TGTGCCAGTAGTATGGGCGAGTCCTACGAGCAGTACTTC. Its translation: CASSMGESYEQYF. The genes are TRBV19 and TRBJ2-7; D gene ambiguous. The length of the CDR3 is 13 residues. Germline CDR1 LNHDA, CDR2 SQIVND (reference sequence). The ends were cut back, 3 bases at V and 1 base at J, with 7 bases in the middle.

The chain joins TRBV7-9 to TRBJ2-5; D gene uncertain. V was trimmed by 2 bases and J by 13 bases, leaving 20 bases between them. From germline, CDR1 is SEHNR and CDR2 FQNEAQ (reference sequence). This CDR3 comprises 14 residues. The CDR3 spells CASSLRLQAGGWYF. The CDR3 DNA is TGTGCCAGCAGCTTACGTTTGCAGGCCGGTGGATGGTACTTC.

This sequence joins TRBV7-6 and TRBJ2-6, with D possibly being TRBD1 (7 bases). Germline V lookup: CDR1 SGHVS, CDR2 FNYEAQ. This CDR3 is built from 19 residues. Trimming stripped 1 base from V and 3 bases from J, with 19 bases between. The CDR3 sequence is CASSLVGGGANSGANVLTF. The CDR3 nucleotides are TGTGCCAGCAGCTTAGTAGGAGGGGGCGCAAACAGTGGGGCCAACGTCCTGACTTTC.

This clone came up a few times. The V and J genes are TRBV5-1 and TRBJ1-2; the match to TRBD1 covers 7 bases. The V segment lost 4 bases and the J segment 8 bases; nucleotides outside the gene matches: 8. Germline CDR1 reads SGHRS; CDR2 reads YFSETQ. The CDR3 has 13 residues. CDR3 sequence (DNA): TGCGCCAGCAGCGAAGACAGGGCTGGAGGCTACACCTTC. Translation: CASSEDRAGGYTF. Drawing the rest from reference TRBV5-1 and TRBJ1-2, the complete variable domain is KAGVTQTPRYLIKTRGQQVTLSCSPISGHRSVSWYQQTPGQGLQFLFEYFSETQRNKGNFPGRFSGRQFSNSRSEMNVSTLELGDSALYLCASSEDRAGGYTFGSGTRLTVV.

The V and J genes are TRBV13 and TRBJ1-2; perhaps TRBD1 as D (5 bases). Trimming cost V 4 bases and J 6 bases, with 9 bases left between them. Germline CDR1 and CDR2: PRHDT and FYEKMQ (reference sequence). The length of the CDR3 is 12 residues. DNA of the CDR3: TGTGCCAGCAGCTCCCAGGGTGATGGCTACACCTTC. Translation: CASSSQGDGYTF.

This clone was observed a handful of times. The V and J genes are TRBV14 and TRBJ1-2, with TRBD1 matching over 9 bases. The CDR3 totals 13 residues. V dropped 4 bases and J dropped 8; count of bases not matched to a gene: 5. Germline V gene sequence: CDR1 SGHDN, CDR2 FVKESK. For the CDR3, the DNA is TGTGCCAGCAGCCCGTCGGGACAGGGCGGCTACACCTTC. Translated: CASSPSGQGGYTF.

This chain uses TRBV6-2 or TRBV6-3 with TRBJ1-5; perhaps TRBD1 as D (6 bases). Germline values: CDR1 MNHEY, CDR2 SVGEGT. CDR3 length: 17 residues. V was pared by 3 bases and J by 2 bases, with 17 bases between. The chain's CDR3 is CASSYSRGASGNQPQHF. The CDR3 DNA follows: TGTGCCAGCAGTTATAGTCGGGGGGCAAGTGGCAATCAGCCCCAGCATTTT.

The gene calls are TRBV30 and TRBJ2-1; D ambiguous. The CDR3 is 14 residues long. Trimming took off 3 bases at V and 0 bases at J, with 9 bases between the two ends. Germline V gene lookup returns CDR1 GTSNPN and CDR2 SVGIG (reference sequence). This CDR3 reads CAWRPASSYNEQFF. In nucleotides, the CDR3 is TGTGCCTGGAGGCCTGCCAGCTCCTACAATGAGCAGTTCTTC.

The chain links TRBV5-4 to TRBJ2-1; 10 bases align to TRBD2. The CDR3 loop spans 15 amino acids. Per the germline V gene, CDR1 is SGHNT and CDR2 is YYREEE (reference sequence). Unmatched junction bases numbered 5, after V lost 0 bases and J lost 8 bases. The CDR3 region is CASSLGLAGAYEQFF. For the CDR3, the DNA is TGTGCCAGCAGCTTGGGCCTAGCGGGAGCTTATGAGCAGTTCTTC.

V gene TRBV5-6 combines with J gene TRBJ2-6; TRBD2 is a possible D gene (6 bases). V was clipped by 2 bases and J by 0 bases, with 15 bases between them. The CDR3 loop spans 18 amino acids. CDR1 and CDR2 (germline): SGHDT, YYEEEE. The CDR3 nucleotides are TGTGCCAGCAGCTTATACAGTCAGACTAGCTCTGGGGCCAACGTCCTGACTTTC. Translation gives CASSLYSQTSSGANVLTF. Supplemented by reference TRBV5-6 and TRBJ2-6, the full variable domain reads DAGVTQSPTHLIKTRGQQVTLRCSPKSGHDTVSWYQQALGQGPQFIFQYYEEEERQRGNFPDRFSGHQFPNYSSELNVNALLLGDSALYLCASSLYSQTSSGANVLTFGAGSRLTVL.

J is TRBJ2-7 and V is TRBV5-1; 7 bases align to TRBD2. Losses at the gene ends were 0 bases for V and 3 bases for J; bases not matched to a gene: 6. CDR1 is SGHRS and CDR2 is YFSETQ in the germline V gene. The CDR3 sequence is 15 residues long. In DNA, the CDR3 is TGCGCCAGCAGCTTGGTAAGGGGAGGGGACTACGAGCAGTACTTC. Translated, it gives CASSLVRGGDYEQYF.